The 22 T cell receptor beta chains below all came from one sample that was sequenced in a study of T-cell memory formation after mild COVID-19. Using its own MiXCR run on the 5' RACE reads, TCRdb lists one record per CDR3 protein. The table has roughly 370,000 distinct CDR3 sequences, approximately 15% seen once. The sequenced sample consisted of PBMCs or a T cell subset sorted from them (not recorded which). These receptors all stem from a young man who had mild COVID-19 (a few samples of this study predate the infection). Cell type and time point are not known.

The chain carries TRBV7-3 and TRBJ2-1; D is undetermined. Germline V gives CDR1 SGHTA, CDR2 FQGTGA. Deletions cut 0 bases from V and 0 bases from J, with 15 bases between. This CDR3 is 18 amino acids long. The CDR3 region is CASSLTTVEASSYNEQFF. The DNA for the CDR3 is TGTGCCAGCAGCTTAACGACCGTTGAAGCGAGCTCCTACAATGAGCAGTTCTTC. Full variable domain (rest looked up from reference TRBV7-3 and TRBJ2-1): GAGVSQTPSNKVTEKGKYVELRCDPISGHTALYWYRQSLGQGPEFLIYFQGTGAADDSGLPNDRFFAVRPEGSVSTLKIQRTERGDSAVYLCASSLTTVEASSYNEQFFGPGTRLTVL.

The table lists this clonotype with a few counts. The CDR3 sequence is CASSPGTGGVGGAFF. CDR3 nucleotides: TGTGCCAGCAGCCCCGGGACAGGGGGCGTGGGGGGGGCTTTCTTT. The chain combines TRBV12-3 or TRBV12-4 with TRBJ1-1; 12 nucleotides align to TRBD1. The CDR3 contains 15 residues. J gave up 11 bases and V 6 bases, and 13 bases lay outside the gene matches.

The genes are TRBV5-1 and TRBJ2-7, with TRBD1 matching 10 bases. The CDR3 runs to 14 residues. Per the germline V gene, CDR1 is SGHRS and CDR2 is YFSETQ. The J segment lost 3 bases and the V segment lost 4 bases, leaving 4 bases of the junction unmatched. The CDR3 here is CASSQWTGGYEQYF. CDR3 nucleotides: TGCGCCAGCAGCCAATGGACAGGGGGCTACGAGCAGTACTTC.

This clonotype was counted many times. The J gene is TRBJ2-5, the V gene TRBV12-3 or TRBV12-4; maybe TRBD1 (5 bases). This CDR3 has 13 amino acids. Trimming cost V 5 bases and J 4 bases, with 11 bases left between them. Here the CDR3 reads CASSPRQGETQYF. For the CDR3, the DNA is TGTGCCAGCAGTCCCCGGCAGGGAGAGACCCAGTACTTC.

This clonotype showed up just a few times. The CDR3 sequence is CASSSNRWTGRDTEAFF. In DNA form, the CDR3 reads TGTGCCAGCAGCTCAAACCGATGGACAGGGCGGGACACTGAAGCTTTCTTT. The gene calls are TRBV7-8 and TRBJ1-1; 8 bases are shared with TRBD1. Germline-derived CDR1 and CDR2 are SGHVS and FQNEAQ. The trim removed 4 bases at V and 3 bases at J, leaving 13 bases unmatched. The CDR3 spans 17 residues.

The V call is TRBV7-9, the J call TRBJ1-1; maybe TRBD1 (6 bases). This CDR3 is 15 amino acids long. The germline CDR1 and CDR2 sequences are SEHNR and FQNEAQ (reference sequence). The V and J ends lost 5 bases and 0 bases respectively, with 13 bases between them. CDR3 loop: CASSITGSLNTEAFF. DNA for the CDR3: TGTGCCAGCAGCATTACAGGGTCCCTGAACACTGAAGCTTTCTTT.

This clonotype was counted between two and nine times. This sequence joins TRBV2 and TRBJ2-7; TRBD2 agrees at 8 bases. CDR3 length: 14 amino acids. The germline CDR1 and CDR2 sequences are SNHLY and FYNNEI. With V trimmed by 8 bases and J by 3 bases, 9 bases remained unmatched. DNA of the CDR3: TGTGCCAGCTCTTGGGGACTAGGCGGCTACGAGCAGTACGTC. Protein: CASSWGLGGYEQYV.

The CDR3 sequence: CASSLNPTDTGELFF. The CDR3 coding sequence is TGCGCCAGCAGCTTGAACCCGACTGACACCGGGGAGCTGTTTTTT. The genes are TRBV5-1 and TRBJ2-2; unclear D gene. CDR1 and CDR2 (germline): SGHRS, YFSETQ. Trimming took 1 base from V and 3 from J, leaving 10 bases between them. This CDR3 comprises 15 residues. The full variable domain, rest sourced from reference TRBV5-1 and TRBJ2-2, is KAGVTQTPRYLIKTRGQQVTLSCSPISGHRSVSWYQQTPGQGLQFLFEYFSETQRNKGNFPGRFSGRQFSNSRSEMNVSTLELGDSALYLCASSLNPTDTGELFFGEGSRLTVL.

In its sample, this clonotype was seen a few times. The chain couples TRBV20-1 to TRBJ2-3; D remains ambiguous. Trimming took off 3 bases at V and 2 bases at J, with 12 bases between the two ends. Looked up from germline, CDR1 is DFQATT and CDR2 is SNEGSKA (reference sequence). The CDR3 totals 14 residues. In DNA, the CDR3 is TGCAGTGCTAGGAGCCTACTCAACACAGATACGCAGTATTTT. Translating gives CSARSLLNTDTQYF.

This sequence joins TRBV12-3 or TRBV12-4 and TRBJ2-3; TRBD2 is a possible D gene (6 bases). Trimming stripped 2 bases from V and 0 bases from J, with 12 bases between. The CDR3 is 16 amino acids. CDR3 sequence: CASSLPAGTSTDTQYF. Written as DNA, the CDR3 is TGTGCCAGCAGTTTACCGGCGGGAACTAGCACAGATACGCAGTATTTT.

This clonotype was detected a few times. The chain uses TRBV30 and TRBJ2-6; D unresolved. Germline V gene sequence: CDR1 GTSNPN, CDR2 SVGIG (reference sequence). There are 14 residues in the CDR3. The V end lost 2 bases, the J end lost 4 bases, and 9 bases lay between the germline ends. The CDR3 DNA is TGTGCCTGGAGTATCCGTGGGGGGGCCAACGTCCTGACTTTC. Translation gives CAWSIRGGANVLTF.

This clonotype was seen more than once but under ten times. The chain recombines TRBV28 with TRBJ2-1; possible D gene TRBD2, 6 bases. Germline CDR1 MDHEN, CDR2 SYDVKM. The CDR3 consists of 14 residues. The V and J ends lost 6 bases and 10 bases respectively, with 19 bases between them. CDR3 nucleotides: TGTGCCAGCAGGACCCCGGGACTGCTGCGAGAGCAGTTCTTC. This gives the protein CASRTPGLLREQFF. Full variable domain (missing parts from reference TRBV28 and TRBJ2-1): DVKVTQSSRYLVKRTGEKVFLECVQDMDHENMFWYRQDPGLGLRLIYFSYDVKMKEKGDIPEGYSVSREKKERFSLILESASTNQTSMYLCASRTPGLLREQFFGPGTRLTVL.

The chain employs TRBV20-1 and TRBJ2-3; the match to TRBD1 covers 10 bases. The germline V gene encodes CDR1 DFQATT and CDR2 SNEGSKA (reference sequence). The CDR3 runs 14 residues. Germline trimming cut 5 bases from V and 5 bases from J; bases unmatched to any gene: 7. The CDR3 DNA sequence: TGCAGTGCTCTACGGGGACAGGGGAGAGATACGCAGTATTTT. This codes for CSALRGQGRDTQYF.

V gene TRBV29-1 combines with J gene TRBJ2-5; 8 bases are a match to TRBD2. V lost 7 bases to trimming and J lost 4 bases; unmatched junction nucleotides: 8. CDR3 length: 13 residues. In germline, CDR1 is SQVTM, CDR2 ANQGSEA. As DNA, the CDR3 is TGCAGCGCAGCCGGGACTAGTTTAGAGACCCAGTACTTC. It translates to CSAAGTSLETQYF.

This clonotype was recorded a few times. The V and J genes are TRBV5-1 and TRBJ1-1; unclear D gene. This CDR3 contains 14 residues. V was clipped by 2 bases and J by 0 bases, with 8 bases between them. In germline, CDR1 is SGHRS, CDR2 YFSETQ. The DNA for the CDR3 is TGCGCCAGCAGCTTTAGCAGCATGAACACTGAAGCTTTCTTT. Its translation is CASSFSSMNTEAFF. Filled out from reference TRBV5-1 and TRBJ1-1, the complete variable domain reads KAGVTQTPRYLIKTRGQQVTLSCSPISGHRSVSWYQQTPGQGLQFLFEYFSETQRNKGNFPGRFSGRQFSNSRSEMNVSTLELGDSALYLCASSFSSMNTEAFFGQGTRLTVV.

This chain connects TRBV5-1 to TRBJ2-1, with D maybe TRBD2 (6 bases). V was cut by 2 bases and J by 9 bases, with 15 bases left in between. The CDR3 loop spans 14 amino acids. The germline gives CDR1 SGHRS, CDR2 YFSETQ. The CDR3 loop reads CASSFSPTSFEQFF. The CDR3 region has the DNA TGCGCCAGCAGCTTCTCCCCTACTAGCTTTGAGCAGTTCTTC.

This chain links TRBV20-1 with TRBJ1-2; a possible D gene is TRBD1 (5 bases). With 6 bases removed from V and 4 bases from J, the gap between germline ends came to 12 bases. The CDR3 totals 12 residues. Germline lookup yields CDR1 DFQATT and CDR2 SNEGSKA (reference sequence). CDR3 bases: TGCAGTGCCCGAGGGGAGGTCTATGGCTACACCTTC. Protein product: CSARGEVYGYTF.

This clonotype showed up many times. The chain couples TRBV28 to TRBJ2-7, with TRBD2 matching 13 bases. The germline CDR1 and CDR2 sequences are MDHEN and SYDVKM. This CDR3 has 16 amino acids. V lost 5 bases and J lost 0; bases outside the gene matches: 4. DNA for the CDR3: TGTGCCAGCAGTCGACTAGCGGGGGGCACCTCCTACGAGCAGTACGTC. Translated: CASSRLAGGTSYEQYV.

This clonotype was seen at least ten times. The chain couples TRBV7-9 to TRBJ2-1, with TRBD2 matching 13 bases. With V trimmed by 4 bases and J by 0 bases, 12 bases remained unmatched. The CDR3 is made up of 20 amino acids. Germline CDR1 and CDR2: SEHNR and FQNEAQ (reference sequence). In nucleotides, the CDR3 is TGTGCCAGCAGCTCCCGACTAGCGGGGGGCAGAACTAGCTCCTACAATGAGCAGTTCTTC. It codes for CASSSRLAGGRTSSYNEQFF.

The chain uses TRBV5-1 and TRBJ2-5; TRBD2 matches at 10 bases. This CDR3 has 15 amino acids. Germline V gene lookup returns CDR1 SGHRS and CDR2 YFSETQ. V dropped 2 bases and J dropped 9; count of bases not matched to a gene: 10. The CDR3 region is CASSLLAGRETAQYF. CDR3 in DNA: TGCGCCAGCAGCTTACTAGCGGGGAGAGAGACTGCCCAGTACTTC. The complete variable domain, with remaining parts taken from reference TRBV5-1 and TRBJ2-5, reads KAGVTQTPRYLIKTRGQQVTLSCSPISGHRSVSWYQQTPGQGLQFLFEYFSETQRNKGNFPGRFSGRQFSNSRSEMNVSTLELGDSALYLCASSLLAGRETAQYFGPGTRLLVL.

In this sample, this clonotype turned up a few times. The V and J genes are TRBV19 and TRBJ1-5; D possibly corresponds to TRBD1 (5 bases). Germline CDR1 LNHDA, CDR2 SQIVND (reference sequence). V was trimmed by 3 bases and J by 2 bases, leaving 8 bases between them. CDR3 length: 14 residues. CDR3 nucleotide sequence: TGTGCCAGTAGTATTGTGACAGGCAATCAGCCCCAGCATTTT. Its protein is CASSIVTGNQPQHF.

The chain uses TRBV6-6 and TRBJ2-1; 7 positions match TRBD1. The germline V gene encodes CDR1 MNHNY and CDR2 SVGAGI (reference sequence). Trimming cost V 6 bases and J 13 bases; bases outside gene matches: 15. This CDR3 has 14 amino acids. For the CDR3, the DNA is TGTGCCAGCAGCTACGGGACAGCGGCAAGCTTACAGTTCTTC. It codes for CASSYGTAASLQFF.